This T cell receptor beta chain emerged from a study of cytomegalovirus exposure and HLA in healthy donors. Using immunoSEQ multiplex PCR, the repertoire was profiled, and TCRdb retains in-frame clones only, with some absent. The data hold about 84,000 clones, with approximately 91% observed a single time. This receptor was taken from a man between 25 and 39 years old in good health and CMV-seronegative. The sequencing sample was made of PBMCs.

The CDR3 here is CASSLYRSLSGNTIYF. The CDR3 DNA reads TGTGCCAGCAGTTTATACAGGTCCTTGTCTGGAAACACCATATATTTT. The chain combines TRBV28 with TRBJ1-3; D perhaps matches TRBD1 (5 bases). CDR1 and CDR2 (germline): MDHEN, SYDVKM. V lost 1 base to trimming and J lost 1 base, with 11 bases between them. The CDR3 covers 16 residues.